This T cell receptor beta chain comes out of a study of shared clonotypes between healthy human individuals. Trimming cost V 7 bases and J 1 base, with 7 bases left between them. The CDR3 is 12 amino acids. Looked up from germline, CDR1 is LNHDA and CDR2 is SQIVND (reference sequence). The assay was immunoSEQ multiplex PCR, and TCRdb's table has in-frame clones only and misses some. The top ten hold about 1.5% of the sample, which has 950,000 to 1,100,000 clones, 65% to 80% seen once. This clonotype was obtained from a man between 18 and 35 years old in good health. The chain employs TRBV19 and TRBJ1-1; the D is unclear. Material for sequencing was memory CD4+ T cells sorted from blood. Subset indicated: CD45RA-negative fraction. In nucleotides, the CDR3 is TGTGCCAGTAAGAGGGAGAACACTGAAGCTTTCTTT. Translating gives CASKRENTEAFF. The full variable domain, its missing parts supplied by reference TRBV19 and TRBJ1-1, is DGGITQSPKYLFRKEGQNVTLSCEQNLNHDAMYWYRQDPGQGLRLIYYSQIVNDFQKGDIAEGYSVSREKKESFPLTVTSAQKNPTAFYLCASKRENTEAFFGQGTRLTVV.